This TCR beta chain was retrieved from a study of blood T cells in healthy people across ages. As for this clonotype: The antigen is not known. One junction end disagrees with the germline gene, perhaps due to a read error.

Study outcomes and limitations: CMV infection status of these donors was not known. It was held that the diversity estimates obtained from one million T cells were underestimates. Diversity was higher, and naive CD4+ cells more numerous, in long-lived donors than in aged donors.

There are 16 residues in the CDR3. Germline-derived CDR1 and CDR2 are DFQATT and SNEGSKA (reference sequence). Alongside a J-beta primer mix, a sample-barcoded 5' primer served in a second PCR lasting roughly 7 to 11 cycles. Through a template-switch adaptor with 12 random nucleotides, each cDNA molecule received a tag. Via MiXCR, TCRdb re-called the 5' RACE reads, giving one row per CDR3 protein. Of around 650,000 distinct CDR3 sequences listed, roughly 43% are singletons. The origin of this receptor is an elderly man in good health. What was sequenced was blood. The genes are TRBV20-1 and TRBJ2-4, with 7 positions matching TRBD2. CDR3 sequence (DNA): TGCAGTGCTAGTAGGGGAGGGGCTCAAGCCAAAAACAGTCAGTACTTC. This gives the protein CSASRGGAQAKNSQYF.